Listed here are 18 T cell receptor beta chains from one sample, sequenced in a study of blood T cells in healthy people across ages. Using a J-beta primer mix together with a sample-barcoded 5' primer, a second PCR was run for roughly 7 to 12 cycles. TCRdb processed the 5' RACE reads anew with MiXCR; each CDR3 protein has one entry. The data hold roughly 700,000 distinct CDR3 sequences, with roughly 49% observed a single time. Material: blood. The source is a woman in her fifties or sixties in good health.

The table lists this clonotype with a few counts. This chain connects TRBV29-1 to TRBJ2-7, with 7 bases identical to TRBD1. The CDR3 length is 13 residues. The germline V gene encodes CDR1 SQVTM and CDR2 ANQGSEA. V lost 4 bases, J lost 0 bases, and 3 bases stayed unmatched. CDR3 in amino acids: CSVVWTGSYEQYF. The CDR3 nucleotides are TGCAGCGTTGTATGGACAGGCTCCTACGAGCAGTACTTC.

This rearrangement joins TRBV29-1 to TRBJ1-2; D remains ambiguous. The CDR3 runs 11 residues. Trimming shortened V by 4 bases and J by 8 bases, and 11 bases separated the two germline ends. Germline CDR1 is SQVTM and CDR2 is ANQGSEA. The CDR3 DNA follows: TGCAGCGTTGGCGAGGGAGGCGGCTACACCTTC. Protein product: CSVGEGGGYTF.

This clonotype was counted only a few times. The chain employs TRBV12-3 or TRBV12-4 and TRBJ1-5, with 9 bases lining up with TRBD1. J was trimmed by 6 bases and V by 6 bases; bases with no gene match: 9. The CDR3 has 15 residues. In DNA, the CDR3 is TGTGCCAGCAGCTCTGGGACAGGGTATTTTCAGCCCCAGCATTTT. This gives the protein CASSSGTGYFQPQHF.

The V call is TRBV20-1, the J call TRBJ2-7, with D possibly being TRBD1 (6 bases). Germline-derived CDR1 and CDR2 are DFQATT and SNEGSKA (reference sequence). The V gene lost 1 base and the J gene lost 5 bases, with 15 bases spanning the gap. This CDR3 is built from 14 residues. CDR3: CSARGWQQGNEQYF. DNA for the CDR3: TGCAGTGCTAGAGGTTGGCAGCAGGGGAACGAGCAGTACTTC.

In this sample, this clonotype turned up a few times. The chain combines TRBV5-1 with TRBJ1-1, with 7 bases that match TRBD1. CDR1 and CDR2 from the germline V gene are SGHRS and YFSETQ. The CDR3 extends over 14 amino acids. V gave up 2 bases and J gave up 3 bases; unmatched junction bases: 4. The CDR3 coding sequence is TGCGCCAGCAGCTTCCGGGACAGAGACACTGAAGCTTTCTTT. Its translation: CASSFRDRDTEAFF.

This clonotype came up a few times. The chain has TRBV3-1 and TRBJ2-7; tentatively, D is TRBD2 (6 bases). Per the germline V gene, CDR1 is LGHDT and CDR2 is YNNKEL (reference sequence). The CDR3 extends over 14 amino acids. V lost 8 bases and J 0 bases, leaving 14 bases between the germline ends. The CDR3 is CASSYRESSYEQYF. The CDR3 region has the DNA TGTGCCAGCTCTTATCGGGAGAGCTCCTACGAGCAGTACTTC.

There are a few counts of this clonotype. The V and J genes are TRBV20-1 and TRBJ2-5, with 7 bases aligning to TRBD2. Germline V CDR1 and CDR2: DFQATT, SNEGSKA (reference sequence). V trimming: 5 bases; J trimming: 5 bases; junction bases outside the gene matches: 20. The CDR3 has 17 residues. The CDR3 DNA sequence: TGCAGTGCTCCCGATTGGGGGGGGACGGAGGGATACGAGACCCAGTACTTC. Amino acid sequence: CSAPDWGGTEGYETQYF.

The sample holds one count of this clonotype. A clone one base away is much larger, so this may be a read error. The CDR3 sequence: CAIGGTGIYEQYF. CDR3 bases: TGTGCCATCGGTGGTACAGGGATCTACGAGCAGTACTTC. This sequence joins TRBV10-3 and TRBJ2-5; D perhaps matches TRBD1 (6 bases). The J call may be mistaken, given a closer DNA end match to TRBJ2-7. This CDR3 contains 13 residues. Germline values: CDR1 ENHRY, CDR2 SYGVKD.

The genes are TRBV30 and TRBJ1-3; unclear D gene. With 0 bases removed from V and 2 bases from J, the gap between germline ends came to 11 bases. This CDR3 region has 15 residues. Germline V CDR1 and CDR2: GTSNPN, SVGIG (reference sequence). Written as DNA, the CDR3 is TGTGCCTGGAGTGTACTGAAGGCGGCTGGAAACACCATATATTTT. This codes for CAWSVLKAAGNTIYF. Full variable domain (outside the CDR3, taken from reference TRBV30 and TRBJ1-3): SQTIHQWPATLVQPVGSPLSLECTVEGTSNPNLYWYRQAAGRGLQLLFYSVGIGQISSEVPQNLSASRPQDRQFILSSKKLLLSDSGFYLCAWSVLKAAGNTIYFGEGSWLTVV.

The V gene is TRBV7-3, the J gene TRBJ2-7; D is possibly TRBD1 or TRBD2 (7 bases each). V lost 5 bases, J lost 0 bases, and 14 bases lay in between. Germline V gives CDR1 SGHTA, CDR2 FQGTGA. The CDR3 sequence is 15 residues long. For the CDR3, the DNA is TGTGCCAGCAGCCAGGGAGGGGGCAACTCCTACGAGCAGTACTTC. Its translation is CASSQGGGNSYEQYF.

Concerning this clonotype itself: One junction end disagrees with the germline gene, perhaps due to a read error. This chain joins TRBV28 and TRBJ2-5, with D unresolved. The tail of the sequence fits TRBJ2-7 better, so the J call may be wrong. The length of the CDR3 is 14 residues. Germline V lookup: CDR1 MDHEN, CDR2 SYDVKM. CDR3 sequence: CASSPGPKPYEQYF. As DNA, the CDR3 is TGCGCCAGCAGCCCCGGGCCCAAACCCTACGAGCAGTACTTC.

The rearrangement links TRBV20-1 to TRBJ2-1; D remains ambiguous. Between the trimmed V and J ends, which lost 5 bases and 0 bases, there was a span of 8 bases. Germline V gene data show CDR1 as DFQATT and CDR2 as SNEGSKA (reference sequence). The CDR3 is 13 amino acids. CDR3 protein: CSAPYSSYNEQFF. CDR3 nucleotide sequence: TGCAGTGCTCCATATAGCTCCTACAATGAGCAGTTCTTC.

The chain uses TRBV4-3 and TRBJ1-2, with 12 bases identical to TRBD1. The germline V gene has CDR1 LGHNA and CDR2 YSLEER. CDR3 size: 16 residues. J was trimmed by 6 bases and V by 1 base; bases with no gene match: 6. The CDR3 region is CASSQGAGQGANGYTF. DNA for the CDR3: TGCGCCAGCAGCCAAGGGGCGGGACAGGGGGCGAATGGCTACACCTTC.

This clonotype appeared a single time. It may be a read error: a sequence one base away is much more abundant. J is TRBJ2-1 and V is TRBV20-1, with D perhaps assigned TRBD1 or TRBD2 (5 bases each). The V and J ends lost 1 base and 6 bases respectively, with 16 bases between them. Germline CDR1 DFQATT, CDR2 SNEGSKA (reference sequence). The CDR3 consists of 15 residues. This CDR3 is CSARVKGRLSNEQFF. CDR3 nucleotides: TGCAGTGCTAGAGTAAAGGGGAGATTGTCCAATGAGCAGTTCTTC.

The gene calls are TRBV28 and TRBJ1-4, with D uncertain. The CDR3 extends over 12 amino acids. CDR1 and CDR2 (germline): MDHEN, SYDVKM. V dropped 2 bases and J dropped 5 bases, with 3 bases sitting between them. The CDR3 DNA reads as TGTGCCAGCAGTTTAATAAATGAAAAACTGTTTTTT. Translation gives CASSLINEKLFF.

About this clonotype itself: A read error may account for a junction end that differs from germline. The chain is built from TRBV5-1 and TRBJ2-7; D is unresolved. Germline CDR1 reads SGHRS; CDR2 reads YFSETQ. The CDR3 has 15 amino acids. CDR3 amino acids: CASSSGLDSAYEQYF. DNA for the CDR3: TGCGCCAGTAGCTCCGGCTTAGACTCAGCCTACGAGCAGTACTTC.

The chain is built from TRBV7-6 and TRBJ1-4; D gene ambiguous. The V gene's germline CDR1 is SGHVS and CDR2 FNYEAQ. The V end was cut by 2 bases, the J end by 10 bases, with 14 bases between. This CDR3 has 14 amino acids. CDR3 in amino acids: CASSLREPRGKLFF. The CDR3 DNA follows: TGTGCCAGCAGCTTACGAGAACCGAGAGGAAAACTGTTTTTT.

This clonotype has a handful of counts. The chain joins TRBV7-2 to TRBJ2-7, with 8 bases identical to TRBD1. In germline, CDR1 is SGHTA, CDR2 FQGNSA. After removal of 2 bases from V and 4 bases from J, the junction contained 7 bases not matched to a gene. The CDR3 loop spans 15 amino acids. In nucleotides, the CDR3 is TGTGCCAGCAGCTTAATGACAGGGGCATCGTACGAGCAGTACTTC. It encodes CASSLMTGASYEQYF.